Each of the 27 T cell receptor beta chains below was sequenced from the same sample in a study of blood T cell repertoires in COVID-19 (TCRdb year 2020). The library was generated by the immunoSEQ multiplex PCR assay. TCRdb took over this immuneACCESS table, retaining in-frame rearrangements with V and J assigned. Such tables are incomplete; in checked studies, under half of the missing clones stem from an unresolved V gene, and the remainder is unexplained. The table for this sample lists about 69,000 clones; approximately 92% of them were counted only once. The ten top clones hold around 5.2% of the sample. The material sequenced was peripheral blood. The origin of the receptors is a woman aged 45-60 years with active COVID-19.

This chain joins TRBV10-1 and TRBJ2-5; D perhaps matches TRBD1 (5 bases). V lost 3 bases to trimming and J lost 5 bases, with 16 bases between them. The CDR3 is made up of 15 amino acids. Germline values: CDR1 WNHNN, CDR2 SYGVQD (reference sequence). CDR3 sequence (DNA): TGCGCCAGCAGTGACCGCCAGGGCGGCGGCGAGACCCAGTACTTC. Protein: CASSDRQGGGETQYF.

V and J are TRBV5-1 and TRBJ2-5; TRBD2 matches 11 bases. With V trimmed by 4 bases and J by 1 base, 3 bases remained unmatched. CDR3 length: 15 residues. Germline CDR1 is SGHRS and CDR2 is YFSETQ. The CDR3 sequence: CASSKGTSGQETQYF. DNA of the CDR3: TGCGCCAGCAGCAAAGGGACTAGCGGCCAAGAGACCCAGTACTTC.

V gene TRBV7-9 combines with J gene TRBJ1-2, with 9 bases matching TRBD1. The germline gives CDR1 SEHNR, CDR2 FQNEAQ (reference sequence). V gave up 1 base and J gave up 5 bases; unmatched junction bases: 5. CDR3 length: 15 residues. For the CDR3, the DNA is TGTGCCAGCAGCTTAGAACAGGGGGCATTTTATGGCTACACCTTC. This gives the protein CASSLEQGAFYGYTF.

The V gene is TRBV29-1, the J gene TRBJ2-5, with TRBD2 identical over 10 bases. Germline CDR1 is SQVTM and CDR2 is ANQGSEA. V gave up 3 bases and J gave up 5 bases; unmatched junction bases: 6. The CDR3 totals 14 residues. CDR3 coding DNA: TGCAGCGTTGATCCTAGCGGGAGTGGGGAGACCCAGTACTTC. This translates into CSVDPSGSGETQYF.

This clone has a single count. The chain joins TRBV7-9 to TRBJ2-4; TRBD1 matches 9 bases. The CDR3 loop spans 14 amino acids. Germline-derived CDR1 and CDR2 are SEHNR and FQNEAQ (reference sequence). The J segment lost 9 bases and the V segment lost 1 base, leaving 4 bases of the junction unmatched. CDR3 in DNA: TGTGCCAGCAGCTTAGGACAGGGGGAGGGCATTCAGTACTTC. As protein: CASSLGQGEGIQYF.

This rearrangement joins TRBV7-6 to TRBJ1-1; 7 bases are shared with TRBD1. Germline loops: CDR1 SGHVS, CDR2 FNYEAQ. V gave up 4 bases and J gave up 1 base; unmatched junction bases: 6. This CDR3 has 15 residues. The CDR3 sequence: CASSSPGQTNTEAFF. CDR3 coding DNA: TGTGCCAGCAGCTCACCGGGACAGACGAACACTGAAGCTTTCTTT. The full variable domain, rest sourced from reference TRBV7-6 and TRBJ1-1, is GAGVSQSPRYKVTKRGQDVALRCDPISGHVSLYWYRQALGQGPEFLTYFNYEAQQDKSGLPNDRFSAERPEGSISTLTIQRTEQRDSAMYRCASSSPGQTNTEAFFGQGTRLTVV.

The J gene is TRBJ1-2, the V gene TRBV10-3; D gene unclear. Trimming cost V 6 bases and J 6 bases, with 14 bases left between them. The germline V gene has CDR1 ENHRY and CDR2 SYGVKD. The CDR3 length is 13 residues. The CDR3 reads CAIRAPSWDGYTF. The CDR3 region has the DNA TGTGCCATCAGAGCGCCGTCATGGGATGGCTACACCTTC.

The rearrangement uses TRBV19 and TRBJ2-4; perhaps TRBD2 as D (6 bases). V gave up 5 bases and J gave up 6 bases, with 20 bases separating them. Germline V gene data show CDR1 as LNHDA and CDR2 as SQIVND (reference sequence). The CDR3 is 16 residues long. CDR3 nucleotides: TGTGCCAGTAGTGTCCCTCGTCAGGGAGGCGGAAACATTCAGTACTTC. Its translation: CASSVPRQGGGNIQYF.

The J gene is TRBJ1-1, the V gene TRBV12-3 or TRBV12-4; D might be TRBD1 (6 bases). The CDR3 length is 12 residues. V lost 7 bases and J 5 bases, leaving 11 bases between the germline ends. The DNA of the CDR3 is TGTGCCAGCACCTCAGGACAGACTGAAGCTTTCTTT. Translation gives CASTSGQTEAFF.

The chain joins TRBV4-2 to TRBJ2-7, with 9 bases that match TRBD2. Germline CDR1 reads LGHNA; CDR2 reads YNFKEQ. This CDR3 comprises 15 residues. Trimming at V came to 3 bases and at J to 2 bases, leaving 5 bases not matched to a gene. CDR3 DNA: TGTGCCAGCAGCCAGGCTAGCGGGGACACCTACGAGCAGTACTTC. It encodes CASSQASGDTYEQYF.

This rearrangement joins TRBV19 to TRBJ2-7; D is perhaps TRBD2 (6 bases). V lost 6 bases and J lost 6, with 24 bases in between. The CDR3 spans 16 residues. Germline V lookup: CDR1 LNHDA, CDR2 SQIVND (reference sequence). CDR3 amino acids: CASSPQGSGLPGEQYF. The CDR3 DNA sequence: TGTGCCAGTAGCCCTCAGGGTAGCGGCCTCCCGGGCGAGCAGTACTTC.

The rearrangement joins TRBV28 to TRBJ2-7, with TRBD2 identical over 13 bases. V lost 6 bases, J lost 2 bases, and 1 base stayed unmatched. The germline V gene encodes CDR1 MDHEN and CDR2 SYDVKM. This CDR3 has 14 residues. Here the CDR3 reads CASRLAGGPYEQYF. The DNA for the CDR3 is TGTGCCAGCAGACTAGCGGGAGGGCCCTACGAGCAGTACTTC.

J is TRBJ2-5 and V is TRBV4-2, with 12 bases matching TRBD2. This CDR3 is 16 amino acids long. The trim removed 1 base at V and 1 base at J, leaving 1 base unmatched. CDR1 is LGHNA and CDR2 is YNFKEQ in the germline V gene. CDR3 nucleotide sequence: TGTGCCAGCAGCCAAGGGGGACTAGCGGGCCAAGAGACCCAGTACTTC. Protein sequence: CASSQGGLAGQETQYF.

This chain links TRBV18 with TRBJ2-6; D unclear. Germline values: CDR1 KGHSH, CDR2 LQKENI. V was clipped by 6 bases and J by 0 bases, with 15 bases between them. The CDR3 has 17 amino acids. The CDR3 sequence: CASSFYGRSSGANVLTF. As DNA, the CDR3 is TGTGCCAGCTCGTTTTACGGCCGGAGCTCTGGGGCCAACGTCCTGACTTTC.

This rearrangement joins TRBV15 to TRBJ2-5, with 10 nucleotides matching TRBD1. J lost 5 bases, V lost 5 bases, and 11 bases had no gene match. Germline CDR1 reads LNHNV; CDR2 reads YYDKDF (reference sequence). The CDR3 sequence is 16 residues long. The CDR3 nucleotides are TGTGCCACCAGCCCAGGTCCGGACAGGGGGGACGAGACCCAGTACTTC. It encodes CATSPGPDRGDETQYF. The full variable domain, its missing parts supplied by reference TRBV15 and TRBJ2-5, is DAMVIQNPRYQVTQFGKPVTLSCSQTLNHNVMYWYQQKSSQAPKLLFHYYDKDFNNEADTPDNFQSRRPNTSFCFLDIRSPGLGDTAMYLCATSPGPDRGDETQYFGPGTRLLVL.

This chain links TRBV2 with TRBJ1-2; 8 bases map to TRBD1. The CDR3 length is 15 residues. J was trimmed by 1 base and V by 7 bases; bases with no gene match: 8. Germline-derived CDR1 and CDR2 are SNHLY and FYNNEI. The CDR3 DNA reads TGTGCCAGCAAGACAGGGGACATAATTAACTATGGCTACACCTTC. This encodes CASKTGDIINYGYTF.

In its sample, this clone was seen once. V gene TRBV7-9 combines with J gene TRBJ2-6, with 9 bases that match TRBD1. Germline V gene sequence: CDR1 SEHNR, CDR2 FQNEAQ (reference sequence). The length of the CDR3 is 18 residues. J lost 1 base, V lost 5 bases, and 9 bases had no gene match. The CDR3 bases are TGTGCCAGCAGCCAGGTCGGGACAGGGTCTTCTGGGGCCAACGTCCTGACTTTC. Translation: CASSQVGTGSSGANVLTF. Full variable domain (remainder filled in from reference TRBV7-9 and TRBJ2-6): DTGVSQNPRHKITKRGQNVTFRCDPISEHNRLYWYRQTLGQGPEFLTYFQNEAQLEKSRLLSDRFSAERPKGSFSTLEIQRTEQGDSAMYLCASSQVGTGSSGANVLTFGAGSRLTVL.

The CDR3 region has the DNA TGTGCCAGCAGCTTGCAAGCGGGCTATACAGATACGCAGTATTTT. It yields the protein CASSLQAGYTDTQYF. The V and J genes are TRBV7-8 and TRBJ2-3; a weak D match, TRBD2 (6 bases). The CDR3 spans 15 residues. The V end was cut by 3 bases, the J end by 3 bases, with 13 bases between. In germline, CDR1 is SGHVS, CDR2 FQNEAQ.

V and J are TRBV5-6 and TRBJ2-5; 11 nucleotides agree with TRBD2. Germline CDR1 reads SGHDT; CDR2 reads YYEEEE. There are 15 residues in the CDR3. J was trimmed by 4 bases and V by 1 base; bases with no gene match: 3. CDR3 DNA: TGTGCCAGCAGCTTGCTAGCGGGAGGACGAGAGACCCAGTACTTC. Its translation is CASSLLAGGRETQYF.

V usage is TRBV30 and J usage is TRBJ2-7; 8 nucleotides agree with TRBD2. There are 14 residues in the CDR3. The V segment lost 5 bases and the J segment 0 bases; nucleotides outside the gene matches: 6. Germline loops: CDR1 GTSNPN, CDR2 SVGIG (reference sequence). The CDR3 DNA sequence: TGTGCCTGGGGGCGCGGGGGGAGCTCCTACGAGCAGTACTTC. Its protein is CAWGRGGSSYEQYF.

The CDR3 DNA reads TGCGCCAGCGGACTAGCCCGAGAAGAGACCCAGTACTTC. Its protein is CASGLAREETQYF. The V gene is TRBV5-1, the J gene TRBJ2-5; 8 bases align to TRBD2. The CDR3 length is 13 residues. V trimming: 7 bases; J trimming: 3 bases; junction bases outside the gene matches: 5. The V gene's germline CDR1 is SGHRS and CDR2 YFSETQ.

V gene TRBV18 combines with J gene TRBJ2-3; a weak D match, TRBD2 (6 bases). The CDR3 totals 14 residues. Germline V gives CDR1 KGHSH, CDR2 LQKENI. V was pared by 6 bases and J by 2 bases, with 12 bases between. The CDR3 bases are TGTGCCAGCTCTGGGGGACTCCCCACAGATACGCAGTATTTT. It encodes CASSGGLPTDTQYF.

The chain is built from TRBV19 and TRBJ2-1; D unresolved. Germline V gene lookup returns CDR1 LNHDA and CDR2 SQIVND (reference sequence). This CDR3 comprises 13 residues. V lost 3 bases and J 7 bases, leaving 10 bases between the germline ends. CDR3 nucleotides: TGTGCCAGTAGTATCTCTAGAATGAATGAGCAGTTCTTC. Residues: CASSISRMNEQFF.

The chain has TRBV7-9 and TRBJ1-1, with D perhaps matching TRBD1 (6 bases). Trimming cost V 8 bases and J 1 base, with 11 bases left between them. Looked up from germline, CDR1 is SEHNR and CDR2 is FQNEAQ (reference sequence). The CDR3 length is 13 residues. CDR3 protein: CASVRGGNTEAFF. CDR3 sequence (DNA): TGTGCCAGCGTCAGAGGGGGGAACACTGAAGCTTTCTTT.

The chain joins TRBV28 to TRBJ1-2, with a tentative D call TRBD1 (6 bases). Looked up from germline, CDR1 is MDHEN and CDR2 is SYDVKM. The CDR3 length is 14 residues. V dropped 6 bases and J dropped 4 bases, with 15 bases sitting between them. The CDR3 reads CASRSGGLGYGYTF. CDR3 DNA: TGTGCCAGCAGGTCGGGGGGGCTAGGCTATGGCTACACCTTC.

This clone was observed a single time. The CDR3 protein is CASSMGHSYEQYF. In DNA, the CDR3 is TGTGCCAGCAGCATGGGACACAGCTACGAGCAGTACTTC. The chain joins TRBV2 to TRBJ2-7, with D perhaps TRBD1 (6 bases). This CDR3 has 13 amino acids. Germline V gene lookup returns CDR1 SNHLY and CDR2 FYNNEI. Deletions cut 6 bases from V and 3 bases from J, with 12 bases between.

This clone was seen only once. The chain combines TRBV6-5 with TRBJ2-5, with a possible D match to TRBD1 (6 bases). The CDR3 is 11 residues long. V was shortened by 6 bases and J by 4 bases, with 6 bases between the two germline ends. Germline CDR1 reads MNHEY; CDR2 reads SVGAGI. For the CDR3, the DNA is TGTGCCAGCAGACAGGGAGAGACCCAGTACTTC. Translating gives CASRQGETQYF.